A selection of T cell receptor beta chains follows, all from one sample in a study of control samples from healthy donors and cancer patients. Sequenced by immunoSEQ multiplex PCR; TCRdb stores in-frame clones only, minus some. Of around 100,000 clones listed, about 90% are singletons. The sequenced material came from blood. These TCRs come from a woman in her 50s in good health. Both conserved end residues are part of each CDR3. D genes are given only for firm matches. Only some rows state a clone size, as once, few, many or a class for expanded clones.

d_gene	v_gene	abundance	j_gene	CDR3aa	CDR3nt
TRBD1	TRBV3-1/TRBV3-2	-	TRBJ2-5	CASSRDRGETQYF	TGTGCCAGCAGCCGGGACAGAGGGGAGACCCAGTACTTC
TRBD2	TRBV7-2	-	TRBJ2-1	CASSLGLAGVHEQFF	TGTGCCAGCAGCCTCGGACTAGCGGGAGTACATGAGCAGTTCTTC
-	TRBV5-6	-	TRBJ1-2	CASSLRYVTGYRPNYGYTF	TGTGCCAGCAGCTTGAGGTATGTGACAGGATACCGTCCGAACTATGGCTACACCTTC
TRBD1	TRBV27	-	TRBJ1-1	CASSFSRRQGHPITEAFF	TGTGCCAGCAGTTTCTCCAGACGACAGGGCCACCCAATAACTGAAGCTTTCTTT
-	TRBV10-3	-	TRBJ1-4	CAISVESEKLFF	TGTGCCATCAGTGTAGAAAGTGAAAAACTGTTTTTT
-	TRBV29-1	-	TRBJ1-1	CSAWPRGAVNTEAFF	TGCAGCGCTTGGCCCAGGGGTGCCGTGAACACTGAAGCTTTCTTT
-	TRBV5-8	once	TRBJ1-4	CASSRPEKLFF	TGTGCCAGCAGCCGACCTGAAAAACTGTTTTTT
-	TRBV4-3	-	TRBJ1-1	CASSQDPAGSSTEAFF	TGCGCCAGCAGCCAAGACCCCGCGGGGAGTAGCACTGAAGCTTTCTTT
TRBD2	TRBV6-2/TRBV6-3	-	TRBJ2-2	CASSYGSSGPGELFF	TGTGCCAGCAGTTATGGGTCTAGCGGGCCCGGGGAGCTGTTTTTT
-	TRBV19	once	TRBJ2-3	CASRSAHGTDTQYF	TGTGCCAGTAGAAGCGCTCACGGTACAGATACGCAGTATTTT
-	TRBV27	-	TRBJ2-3	CASTGTPTDTQYF	TGTGCCAGCACCGGGACACCCACAGATACGCAGTATTTT
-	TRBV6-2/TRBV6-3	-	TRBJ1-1	CASSYTVGGRTEAFF	TGTGCCAGCAGTTACACCGTGGGGGGTCGGACTGAAGCTTTCTTT
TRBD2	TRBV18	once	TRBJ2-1	CASSPGGTSFNEQFF	TGTGCCAGCTCACCCGGGGGGACTAGCTTCAATGAGCAGTTCTTC
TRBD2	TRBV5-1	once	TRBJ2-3	CASSLGGLAPSTDTQYF	TGCGCCAGCAGCTTGGGGGGACTAGCGCCTAGCACAGATACGCAGTATTTT
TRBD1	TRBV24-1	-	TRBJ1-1	CATRGDRANTEAFF	TGTGCCACCAGGGGAGACAGGGCAAACACTGAAGCTTTCTTT
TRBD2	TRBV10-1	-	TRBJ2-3	CASSESGGADTQYF	TGCGCCAGCAGTGAAAGCGGGGGGGCAGATACGCAGTATTTT
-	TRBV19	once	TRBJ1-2	CASSMGPATLGSYTF	TGTGCCAGTAGTATGGGGCCCGCCACCCTCGGGAGCTACACCTTC
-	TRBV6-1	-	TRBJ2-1	CASSEIGREQFF	TGTGCCAGCAGTGAAATCGGCCGCGAGCAGTTCTTC
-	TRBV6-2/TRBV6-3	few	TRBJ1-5	CASSYVQGSNQPQHF	TGTGCCAGCAGTTACGTACAGGGTAGCAATCAGCCCCAGCATTTT